This TCR beta chain was sequenced during a study of early T cells in non-severe SARS-CoV-2 infection. The overall study: Chains were unpaired, as sequencing was done on bulk RNA from unsorted whole blood. Study outcomes and limitations: Anti-spike CD8 responses were favored in VDJdb matching, and private and CD4 specificities were missed.

In the case of this clonotype: The antigen remains unidentified.

Individual cDNA molecules carried attached unique molecular identifiers. TCRdb reprocessed the 5' RACE reads via MiXCR and lists one record per CDR3 protein. The sample includes roughly 100,000 distinct CDR3 sequences, roughly 13% of them seen just once. The sequenced sample was whole blood. The origin of this receptor is an adult who was a healthcare worker with PCR-confirmed SARS-CoV-2 infection or an uninfected control (not recorded which).

The CDR3 bases are TGCAGTGCCTGGACAGGGTCTAGCTCCTACAATGAGCAGTTCTTC. This encodes CSAWTGSSSYNEQFF. The V call is TRBV20-1, the J call TRBJ2-1; 8 nucleotides match TRBD1. J was trimmed by 0 bases and V by 6 bases; bases with no gene match: 7. The germline CDR1 and CDR2 sequences are DFQATT and SNEGSKA (reference sequence). The CDR3 is 15 amino acids.